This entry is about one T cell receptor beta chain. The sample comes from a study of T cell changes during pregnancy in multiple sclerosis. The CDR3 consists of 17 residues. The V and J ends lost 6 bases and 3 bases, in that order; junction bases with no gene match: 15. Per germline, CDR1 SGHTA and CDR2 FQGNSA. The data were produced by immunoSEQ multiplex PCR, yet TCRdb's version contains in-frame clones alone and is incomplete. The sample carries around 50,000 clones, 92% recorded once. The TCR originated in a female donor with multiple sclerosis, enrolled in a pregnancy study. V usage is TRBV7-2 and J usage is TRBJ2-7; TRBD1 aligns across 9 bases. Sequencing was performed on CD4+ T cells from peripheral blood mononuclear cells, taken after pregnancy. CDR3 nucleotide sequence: TGTGCCAGCAGTCTCCCTCTCGGGACAGGGATCTACTACGAGCAGTACTTC. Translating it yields CASSLPLGTGIYYEQYF.